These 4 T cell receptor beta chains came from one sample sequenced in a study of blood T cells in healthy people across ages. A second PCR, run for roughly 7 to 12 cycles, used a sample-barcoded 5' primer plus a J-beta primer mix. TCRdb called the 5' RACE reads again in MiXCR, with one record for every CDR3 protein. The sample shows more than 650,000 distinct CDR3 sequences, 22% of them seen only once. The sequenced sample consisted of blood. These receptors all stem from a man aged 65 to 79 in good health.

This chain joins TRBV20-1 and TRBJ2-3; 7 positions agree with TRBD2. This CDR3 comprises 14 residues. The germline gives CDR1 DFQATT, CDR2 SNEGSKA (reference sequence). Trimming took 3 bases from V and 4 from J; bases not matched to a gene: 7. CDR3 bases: TGCAGTGCTAGCCCGGGAGGAGGGGCAGATACGCAGTATTTT. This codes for CSASPGGGADTQYF.

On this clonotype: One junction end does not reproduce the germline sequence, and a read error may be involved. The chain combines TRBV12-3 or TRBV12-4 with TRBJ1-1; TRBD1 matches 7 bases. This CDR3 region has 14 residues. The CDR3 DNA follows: TGTGCCAGCAGTTTGGCCAGGGGGAACACTGATGCTTTCTTT. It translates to CASSLARGNTDAFF.

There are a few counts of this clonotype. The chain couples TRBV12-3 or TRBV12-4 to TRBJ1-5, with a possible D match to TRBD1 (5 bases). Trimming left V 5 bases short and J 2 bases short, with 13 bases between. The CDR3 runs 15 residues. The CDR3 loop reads CASSNRGRGNQPQHF. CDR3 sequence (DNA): TGTGCCAGCAGTAATAGGGGACGCGGCAATCAGCCCCAGCATTTT.

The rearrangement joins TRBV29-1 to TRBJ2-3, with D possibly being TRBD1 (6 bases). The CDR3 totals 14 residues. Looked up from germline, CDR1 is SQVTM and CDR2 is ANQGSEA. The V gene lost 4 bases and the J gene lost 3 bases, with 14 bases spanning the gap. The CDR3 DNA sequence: TGCAGCGTTGGTCGGACGAGGGGGACAGATACGCAGTATTTT. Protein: CSVGRTRGTDTQYF.